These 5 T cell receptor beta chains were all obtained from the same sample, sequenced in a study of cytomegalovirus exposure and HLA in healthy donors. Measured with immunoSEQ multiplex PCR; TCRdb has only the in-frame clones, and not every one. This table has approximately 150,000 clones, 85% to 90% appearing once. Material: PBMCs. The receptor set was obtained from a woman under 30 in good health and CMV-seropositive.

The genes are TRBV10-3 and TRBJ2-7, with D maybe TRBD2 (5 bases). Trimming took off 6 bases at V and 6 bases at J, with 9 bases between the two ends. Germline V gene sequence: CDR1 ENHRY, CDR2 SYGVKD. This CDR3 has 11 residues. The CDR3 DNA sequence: TGTGCCATCAGCGGACTGGCCGAGCAGTACTTC. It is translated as CAISGLAEQYF.

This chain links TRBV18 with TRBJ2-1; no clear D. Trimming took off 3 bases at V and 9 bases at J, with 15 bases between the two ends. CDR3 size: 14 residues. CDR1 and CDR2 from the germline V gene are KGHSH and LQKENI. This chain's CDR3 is CASSPPRPISEQFF. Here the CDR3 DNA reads TGTGCCAGCTCACCGCCTAGGCCTATCAGTGAGCAGTTCTTC.

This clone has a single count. DNA of the CDR3: TGTGCCAGCAGCTTGGGCAGGGAGGGTGGCAAAAACATTCAGTACTTC. Translated, it gives CASSLGREGGKNIQYF. This chain links TRBV5-6 with TRBJ2-4; TRBD2 agrees at 7 bases. The CDR3 runs 16 residues. Germline-derived CDR1 and CDR2 are SGHDT and YYEEEE. V lost 0 bases and J lost 3; bases outside the gene matches: 6.

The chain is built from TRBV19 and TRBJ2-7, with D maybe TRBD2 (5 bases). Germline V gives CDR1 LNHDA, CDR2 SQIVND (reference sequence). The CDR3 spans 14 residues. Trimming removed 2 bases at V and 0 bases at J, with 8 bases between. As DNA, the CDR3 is TGTGCCAGTAGTATACTGAGCGGCTCCTACGAGCAGTACTTC. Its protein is CASSILSGSYEQYF.

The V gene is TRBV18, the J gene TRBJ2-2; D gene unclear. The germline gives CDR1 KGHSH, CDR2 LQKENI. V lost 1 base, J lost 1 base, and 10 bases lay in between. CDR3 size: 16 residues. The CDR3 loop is CASSPLRSENTGELFF. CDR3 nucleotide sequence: TGTGCCAGCTCACCACTTCGGAGTGAGAACACCGGGGAGCTGTTTTTT. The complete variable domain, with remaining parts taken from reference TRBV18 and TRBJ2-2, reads NAGVMQNPRHLVRRRGQEARLRCSPMKGHSHVYWYRQLPEEGLKFMVYLQKENIIDESGMPKERFSAEFPKEGPSILRIQQVVRGDSAAYFCASSPLRSENTGELFFGEGSRLTVL.